This paragraph reports one TCR beta chain. Antigen: not known. Unique molecular identifiers had been added to the TCR beta cDNA libraries. TCRdb redid the calling of the PCR reads with MiXCR, one entry per CDR3 protein. The table lists 740,000 or so distinct CDR3 sequences, approximately 57% of them singletons. This sample is part of a study of post-analysis software for immune sequencing data. Points from the study as a whole: When patients were compared with controls, 5 or 6 TRBV segments were more frequent, TRBV5-6, TRBV5-1 and TRBV20-1 among them.

This CDR3 is built from 18 residues. Germline V lookup: CDR1 SEHNR, CDR2 FQNEAQ (reference sequence). The V gene lost 5 bases and the J gene lost 0 bases, with 17 bases spanning the gap. The receptor was isolated from a girl aged 10 to 17 with multiple sclerosis. Source material: blood. This chain connects TRBV7-9 to TRBJ2-6, with D unclear. The CDR3 is CASSPQAGVYSGANVLTF. The CDR3 DNA reads TGTGCCAGCAGCCCGCAGGCTGGGGTCTACTCTGGGGCCAACGTCCTGACTTTC. Full variable domain (rest looked up from reference TRBV7-9 and TRBJ2-6): DTGVSQNPRHKITKRGQNVTFRCDPISEHNRLYWYRQTLGQGPEFLTYFQNEAQLEKSRLLSDRFSAERPKGSFSTLEIQRTEQGDSAMYLCASSPQAGVYSGANVLTFGAGSRLTVL.